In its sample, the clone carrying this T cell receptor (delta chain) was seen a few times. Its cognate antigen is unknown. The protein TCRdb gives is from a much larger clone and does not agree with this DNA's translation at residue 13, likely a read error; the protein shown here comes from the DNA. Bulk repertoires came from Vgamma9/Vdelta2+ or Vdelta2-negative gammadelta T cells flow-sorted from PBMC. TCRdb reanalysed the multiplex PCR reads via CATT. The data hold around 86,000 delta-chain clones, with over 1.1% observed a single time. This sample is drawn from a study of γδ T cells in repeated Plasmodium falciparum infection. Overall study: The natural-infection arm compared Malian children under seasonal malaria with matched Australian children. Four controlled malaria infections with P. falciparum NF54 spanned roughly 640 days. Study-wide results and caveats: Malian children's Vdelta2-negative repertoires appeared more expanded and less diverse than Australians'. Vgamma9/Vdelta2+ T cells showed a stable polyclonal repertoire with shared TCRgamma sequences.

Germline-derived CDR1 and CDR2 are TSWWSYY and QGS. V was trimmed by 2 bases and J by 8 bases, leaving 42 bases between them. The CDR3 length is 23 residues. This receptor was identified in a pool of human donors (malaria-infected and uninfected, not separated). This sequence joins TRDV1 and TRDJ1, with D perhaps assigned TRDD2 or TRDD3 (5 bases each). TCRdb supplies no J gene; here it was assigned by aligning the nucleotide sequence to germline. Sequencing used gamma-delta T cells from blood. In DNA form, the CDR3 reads TGTGCTCTTGGGGAAGTCTGGACTTCCCTCGACCCTGTTCGAACTGGCATCTCACGAAAACTCATCTTT. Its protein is CALGEVWTSLDPVRTGISRKLIF.